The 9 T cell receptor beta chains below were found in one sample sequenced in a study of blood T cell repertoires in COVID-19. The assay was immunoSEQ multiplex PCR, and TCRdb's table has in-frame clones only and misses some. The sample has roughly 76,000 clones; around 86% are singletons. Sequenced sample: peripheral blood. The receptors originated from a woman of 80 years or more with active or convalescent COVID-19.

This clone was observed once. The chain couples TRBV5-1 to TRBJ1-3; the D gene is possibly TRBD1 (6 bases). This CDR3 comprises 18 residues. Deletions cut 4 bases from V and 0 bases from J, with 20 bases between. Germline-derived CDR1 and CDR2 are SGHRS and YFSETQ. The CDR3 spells CASSPQPGAGSSGNTIYF. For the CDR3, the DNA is TGCGCCAGCAGCCCACAACCAGGGGCGGGTAGCTCTGGAAACACCATATATTTT.

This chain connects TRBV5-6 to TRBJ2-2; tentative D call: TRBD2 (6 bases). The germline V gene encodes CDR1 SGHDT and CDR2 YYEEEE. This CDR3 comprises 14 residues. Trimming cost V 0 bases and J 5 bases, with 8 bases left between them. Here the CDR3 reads CASSLGAGTGELFF. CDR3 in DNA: TGTGCCAGCAGCTTGGGTGCGGGGACCGGGGAGCTGTTTTTT.

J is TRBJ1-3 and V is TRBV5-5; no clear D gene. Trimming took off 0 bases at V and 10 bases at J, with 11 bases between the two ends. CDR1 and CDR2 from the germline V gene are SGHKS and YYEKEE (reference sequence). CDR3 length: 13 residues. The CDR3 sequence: CASSLGETGTIYF. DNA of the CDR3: TGTGCCAGCAGCTTGGGGGAGACCGGGACCATATATTTT.

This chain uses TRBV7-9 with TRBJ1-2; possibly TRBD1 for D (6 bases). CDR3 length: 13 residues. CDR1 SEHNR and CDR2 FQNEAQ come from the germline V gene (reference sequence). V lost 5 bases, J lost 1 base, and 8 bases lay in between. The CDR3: CASSLDSNYGYTF. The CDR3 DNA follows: TGTGCCAGCAGCCTGGACAGTAACTATGGCTACACCTTC.

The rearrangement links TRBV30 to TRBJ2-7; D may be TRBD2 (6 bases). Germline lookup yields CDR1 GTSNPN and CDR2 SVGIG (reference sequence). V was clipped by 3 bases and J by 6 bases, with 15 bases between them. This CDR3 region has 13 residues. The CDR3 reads CAWRVLGGSEQYF. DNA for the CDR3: TGTGCCTGGAGAGTCCTCGGGGGTTCCGAGCAGTACTTC. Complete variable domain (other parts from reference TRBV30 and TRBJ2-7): SQTIHQWPATLVQPVGSPLSLECTVEGTSNPNLYWYRQAAGRGLQLLFYSVGIGQISSEVPQNLSASRPQDRQFILSSKKLLLSDSGFYLCAWRVLGGSEQYFGPGTRLTVT.

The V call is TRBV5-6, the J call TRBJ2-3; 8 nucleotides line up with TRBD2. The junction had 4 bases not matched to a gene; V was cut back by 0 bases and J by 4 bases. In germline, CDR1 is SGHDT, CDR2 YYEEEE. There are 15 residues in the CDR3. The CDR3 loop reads CASSLVAGNADTQYF. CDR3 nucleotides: TGTGCCAGCAGCTTGGTAGCGGGGAACGCAGATACGCAGTATTTT.

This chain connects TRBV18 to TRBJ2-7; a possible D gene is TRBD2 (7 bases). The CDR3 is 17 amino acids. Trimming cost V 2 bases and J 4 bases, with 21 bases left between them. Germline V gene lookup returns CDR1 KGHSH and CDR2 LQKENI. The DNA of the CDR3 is TGTGCCAGCTCACCATTCGTCCGGGGGCGGGGGCTATACGAGCAGTACTTC. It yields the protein CASSPFVRGRGLYEQYF.

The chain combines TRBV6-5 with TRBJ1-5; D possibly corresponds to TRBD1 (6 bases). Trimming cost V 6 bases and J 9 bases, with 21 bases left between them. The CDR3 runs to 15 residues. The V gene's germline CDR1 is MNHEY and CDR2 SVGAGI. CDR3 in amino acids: CASRSTLTGLGPQHF. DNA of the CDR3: TGTGCCAGCAGATCCACCTTAACAGGGCTAGGGCCCCAGCATTTT.

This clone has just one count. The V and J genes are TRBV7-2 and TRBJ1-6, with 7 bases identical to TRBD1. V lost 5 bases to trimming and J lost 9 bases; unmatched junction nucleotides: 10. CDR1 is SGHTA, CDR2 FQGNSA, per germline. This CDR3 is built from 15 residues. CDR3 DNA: TGTGCCAGCAGCCCGAGGCTAGGGACAGCTTCACCCCTCCACTTT. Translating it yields CASSPRLGTASPLHF.